These 15 T cell receptor beta chains originate from one sample sequenced in a study of identical twins. TCRdb reanalysed the 5' RACE reads using MiXCR and keeps one entry per CDR3 protein. The sample shows some 1,600,000 distinct CDR3 sequences, roughly a third of them seen only once. Source material: cord blood. The receptors here all came from a newborn girl in good health.

This clonotype has a handful of counts. The chain uses TRBV6-6 and TRBJ1-5, with TRBD1 identical over 7 bases. Germline V lookup: CDR1 MNHNY, CDR2 SVGAGI (reference sequence). J gave up 5 bases and V 6 bases, and 4 bases lay outside the gene matches. CDR3 length equals 13 residues. CDR3 sequence reads: CASRPRGDQPQHF. The CDR3 DNA reads TGTGCCAGCAGACCCAGGGGGGATCAGCCCCAGCATTTT.

Worth noting for this clonotype: A read error may be the cause here, since a much bigger clone is one base away. J is TRBJ2-1 and V is TRBV12-3 or TRBV12-4; D not resolved. The CDR3 runs 15 residues. CDR3 residues: CASSLRQLIYNVQFF. For the CDR3, the DNA is TGTGCCAGCAGTTTACGGCAACTCATCTACAATGTGCAGTTCTTC.

The chain has TRBV20-1 and TRBJ2-3, with 8 bases matching TRBD1. Germline CDR1 reads DFQATT; CDR2 reads SNEGSKA (reference sequence). With V trimmed by 0 bases and J by 6 bases, 5 bases remained unmatched. This CDR3 is 14 amino acids long. The CDR3 nucleotides are TGCAGTGCTAGAGATGCCAGGGGGCGGGATACGCAGTATTTT. It specifies CSARDARGRDTQYF.

This clonotype occurred once. The chain joins TRBV5-1 to TRBJ1-1, with 9 bases identical to TRBD1. With V trimmed by 4 bases and J by 1 base, 5 bases remained unmatched. Per germline, CDR1 SGHRS and CDR2 YFSETQ. This CDR3 contains 15 residues. The CDR3 protein is CASSPTGGGNTEAFF. CDR3 coding DNA: TGCGCCAGCAGCCCGACAGGGGGAGGGAACACTGAAGCTTTCTTT.

The chain employs TRBV28 and TRBJ2-7; D is undetermined. Trimming removed 5 bases from V and 2 bases from J, with 10 bases in between. The CDR3 has 13 residues. CDR1 is MDHEN and CDR2 is SYDVKM in the germline V gene. The CDR3 loop is CASSRPAPYEQYF. The DNA of the CDR3 is TGTGCCAGCAGTCGGCCCGCCCCCTACGAGCAGTACTTC.

This clonotype was counted between two and nine times. The genes are TRBV4-1 and TRBJ2-4; 7 nucleotides agree with TRBD1. From germline, CDR1 is MGHRA and CDR2 YSYEKL. The CDR3 length is 20 residues. Trimming cost V 1 base and J 2 bases; bases outside gene matches: 17. CDR3 sequence (DNA): TGCGCCAGCAGCCAAGTCCCGGGACAGAGACCACCACCCACCAAAAACATTCAGTACTTC. Its translation is CASSQVPGQRPPPTKNIQYF.

The genes are TRBV20-1 and TRBJ2-7; D unresolved. The V end was cut by 3 bases, the J end by 2 bases, with 8 bases between. Germline-derived CDR1 and CDR2 are DFQATT and SNEGSKA (reference sequence). This CDR3 is 12 amino acids long. The CDR3 DNA reads as TGCAGTGCTAGTATACAGCCCTACGAGCAGTACTTC. As protein: CSASIQPYEQYF.

V gene TRBV11-2 combines with J gene TRBJ2-7; TRBD1 is a possible D gene (6 bases). Trimming took 4 bases from V and 2 from J, leaving 15 bases between them. The CDR3 sequence is 15 residues long. Looked up from germline, CDR1 is SGHAT and CDR2 is FQNNGV. The CDR3 reads CASSSVQGVAYEQYF. As DNA, the CDR3 is TGTGCCAGCAGCTCTGTACAGGGTGTCGCCTACGAGCAGTACTTC.

This clonotype was picked up a small number of times. CDR3 sequence (DNA): TGCAGTGCTAATCACAGGGAAGAAAAACTGTTTTTT. It yields the protein CSANHREEKLFF. The chain uses TRBV20-1 and TRBJ1-4; D may be TRBD1 (6 bases). Trimming removed 4 bases from V and 8 bases from J, with 11 bases in between. Germline V lookup: CDR1 DFQATT, CDR2 SNEGSKA (reference sequence). CDR3 length equals 12 residues.

The chain joins TRBV7-9 to TRBJ2-5; 8 bases are a match to TRBD1. V was clipped by 0 bases and J by 1 base; unmatched bases: 7. The germline V gene has CDR1 SEHNR and CDR2 FQNEAQ (reference sequence). The CDR3 consists of 17 residues. This CDR3 is CASSLASYRGSQETQYF. The CDR3 coding sequence is TGTGCCAGCAGCTTAGCGAGTTACAGGGGGTCCCAAGAGACCCAGTACTTC.

This clonotype was recorded a few times. The J gene is TRBJ2-3, the V gene TRBV9; 10 bases line up with TRBD2. V gave up 2 bases and J gave up 0 bases; unmatched junction bases: 9. This CDR3 comprises 18 residues. Germline V gives CDR1 SGDLS, CDR2 YYNGEE. The CDR3 spells CASSVYIGLADSTDTQYF. DNA of the CDR3: TGTGCCAGCAGCGTCTACATCGGACTAGCGGATAGCACAGATACGCAGTATTTT.

DNA of the CDR3: TGTGCCAGCAGCTTAAAGGGACAGGTCTTCTCCTACGAGCAGTACTTC. It codes for CASSLKGQVFSYEQYF. V is TRBV7-9 and J is TRBJ2-7; TRBD1 agrees at 8 bases. The length of the CDR3 is 16 residues. Germline V lookup: CDR1 SEHNR, CDR2 FQNEAQ (reference sequence). V trimming: 2 bases; J trimming: 0 bases; junction bases outside the gene matches: 6.

The chain recombines TRBV20-1 with TRBJ2-1, with D possibly being TRBD1 or TRBD2 (6 bases each). Trimming took off 5 bases at V and 10 bases at J, with 18 bases between the two ends. There are 13 residues in the CDR3. Germline V gives CDR1 DFQATT, CDR2 SNEGSKA (reference sequence). The CDR3: CSAPMGGNYEQFF. In DNA, the CDR3 is TGCAGTGCTCCAATGGGGGGCAACTACGAGCAGTTCTTC.

The chain is built from TRBV4-1 and TRBJ2-7; perhaps TRBD1 as D (5 bases). CDR1 is MGHRA and CDR2 is YSYEKL in the germline V gene. This CDR3 comprises 16 residues. V lost 1 base, J lost 2 bases, and 15 bases lay in between. In nucleotides, the CDR3 is TGCGCCAGCAGCCAAGTAGGGCAGGGCTCCACCTACGAGCAGTACTTC. It specifies CASSQVGQGSTYEQYF.

A few counts support this clonotype. The rearrangement uses TRBV20-1 and TRBJ2-1; TRBD2 aligns across 7 bases. The V segment lost 5 bases and the J segment 4 bases; nucleotides outside the gene matches: 5. The length of the CDR3 is 13 residues. The germline gives CDR1 DFQATT, CDR2 SNEGSKA (reference sequence). The CDR3 DNA follows: TGCAGTGCTTCCCGACTAGCTTACAATGAGCAGTTCTTC. This codes for CSASRLAYNEQFF.